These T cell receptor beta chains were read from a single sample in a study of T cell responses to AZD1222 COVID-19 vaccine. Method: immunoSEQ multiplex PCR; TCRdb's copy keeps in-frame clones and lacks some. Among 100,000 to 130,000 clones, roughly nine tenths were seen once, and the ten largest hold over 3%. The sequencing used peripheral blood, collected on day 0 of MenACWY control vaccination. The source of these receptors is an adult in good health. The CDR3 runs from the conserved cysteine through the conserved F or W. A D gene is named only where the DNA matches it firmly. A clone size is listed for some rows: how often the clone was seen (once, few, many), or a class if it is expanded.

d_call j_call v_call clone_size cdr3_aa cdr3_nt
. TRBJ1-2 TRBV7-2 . CASSQGDPMGGYTF TGTGCCAGCAGCCAGGGCGACCCCATGGGAGGCTACACCTTC
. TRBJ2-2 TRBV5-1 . CASRKPTAEVDTGELFF TGCGCCAGCAGAAAGCCCACGGCGGAGGTCGACACCGGGGAGCTGTTTTTT
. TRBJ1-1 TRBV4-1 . CASSRDSHTEAFF TGCGCCAGCAGCCGGGATTCGCACACTGAAGCTTTCTTT
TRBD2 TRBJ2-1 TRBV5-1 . CASSWTLAGGGYEQFF TGCGCCAGCAGCTGGACCCTAGCGGGGGGAGGGTATGAGCAGTTCTTC
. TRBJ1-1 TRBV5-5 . CASSLVGINTEAFF TGTGCCAGCAGCTTGGTGGGCATTAACACTGAAGCTTTCTTT
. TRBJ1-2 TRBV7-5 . CARSLGGVRSLELIDGYTF TGTGCCAGAAGCCTAGGTGGCGTGAGGAGCCTAGAATTGATTGATGGCTACACCTTC
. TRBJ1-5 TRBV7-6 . CASSRAGQPQHF TGTGCCAGCAGCAGAGCCGGTCAGCCCCAGCATTTT
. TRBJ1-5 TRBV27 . CASSPSTGYSNQPQHF TGTGCCAGCAGTCCCTCGACCGGGTATAGCAATCAGCCCCAGCATTTT
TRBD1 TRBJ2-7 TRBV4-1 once CASSQDGQELYEQYF TGCGCCAGCAGCCAAGATGGACAGGAACTCTACGAGCAGTACTTC
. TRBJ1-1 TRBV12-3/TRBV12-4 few CASSLGPATEAFF TGTGCCAGCAGTTTAGGACCGGCCACTGAAGCTTTCTTT